This passage covers 27 T cell receptor beta chains from one sample sequenced in a study of blood T cell repertoires in COVID-19. Using immunoSEQ multiplex PCR, the repertoire was profiled, and TCRdb retains in-frame clones only, with some absent. The sample lists 250,000 or so clones; over 80% were seen once. Sequenced input: peripheral blood. The receptors originated from a woman in her forties who had recovered from COVID-19.

This chain connects TRBV27 to TRBJ2-1, with D possibly matching TRBD2 (6 bases). V was trimmed by 5 bases and J by 9 bases, leaving 17 bases between them. The germline V gene encodes CDR1 MNHEY and CDR2 SMNVEV (reference sequence). CDR3 size: 14 residues. The CDR3: CASSLTWGGGEQFF. The CDR3 DNA reads as TGTGCCAGCAGTCTAACCTGGGGAGGTGGTGAGCAGTTCTTC.

This rearrangement joins TRBV2 to TRBJ2-1; the match to TRBD2 covers 10 bases. Germline V gene lookup returns CDR1 SNHLY and CDR2 FYNNEI. The CDR3 consists of 15 residues. The V segment lost 7 bases and the J segment 12 bases; nucleotides outside the gene matches: 15. CDR3 DNA sequence: TGTGCCAGCACCCGAGGAAGGACTAGCGGTACGGGGCAGTTCTTC. This translates into CASTRGRTSGTGQFF. The variable domain in full, completed from reference TRBV2 and TRBJ2-1, reads EPEVTQTPSHQVTQMGQEVILRCVPISNHLYFYWYRQILGQKVEFLVSFYNNEISEKSEIFDDQFSVERPDGSNFTLKIRSTKLEDSAMYFCASTRGRTSGTGQFFGPGTRLTVL.

V and J are TRBV5-5 and TRBJ2-7; the match to TRBD2 covers 7 bases. The CDR3 spans 14 residues. Germline assignment: CDR1 SGHKS and CDR2 YYEKEE (reference sequence). V gave up 0 bases and J gave up 5 bases; unmatched junction bases: 5. DNA for the CDR3: TGTGCCAGCAGCTTGGCATATGGGGGGGACGAGCAGTACTTC. This translates into CASSLAYGGDEQYF. Full variable domain (missing parts from reference TRBV5-5 and TRBJ2-7): DAGVTQSPTHLIKTRGQQVTLRCSPISGHKSVSWYQQVLGQGPQFIFQYYEKEERGRGNFPDRFSARQFPNYSSELNVNALLLGDSALYLCASSLAYGGDEQYFGPGTRLTVT.

This clone was recorded only once. V usage is TRBV5-1 and J usage is TRBJ1-4; D is perhaps TRBD1 (6 bases). The CDR3 is 14 residues long. V was shortened by 4 bases and J by 5 bases, with 12 bases between the two germline ends. CDR1 and CDR2 from the germline V gene are SGHRS and YFSETQ. CDR3 sequence: CASSVGQINEKLFF. As DNA, the CDR3 is TGCGCCAGCAGCGTAGGACAGATCAATGAAAAACTGTTTTTT.

The chain recombines TRBV5-1 with TRBJ1-4, with a weak D call TRBD1 (6 bases). V lost 0 bases and J 10 bases, leaving 16 bases between the germline ends. The CDR3 covers 15 residues. Germline loops: CDR1 SGHRS, CDR2 YFSETQ. CDR3 sequence reads: CASSLERRGAGKLFF. The DNA of the CDR3 is TGCGCCAGCAGCTTGGAGCGCAGGGGAGCAGGAAAACTGTTTTTT.

The chain is built from TRBV5-6 and TRBJ2-5; maybe TRBD1 (6 bases). V was clipped by 2 bases and J by 5 bases, with 13 bases between them. The germline V gene has CDR1 SGHDT and CDR2 YYEEEE. The CDR3 extends over 14 amino acids. CDR3 region: CASSFTGSRETQYF. The CDR3 DNA is TGTGCCAGCAGCTTTACAGGGTCCCGGGAGACCCAGTACTTC.

The rearrangement uses TRBV28 and TRBJ2-1, with a weak D call TRBD1 (6 bases). The CDR3 runs 12 residues. Germline V gene sequence: CDR1 MDHEN, CDR2 SYDVKM. The ends were cut back, 4 bases at V and 7 bases at J, with 8 bases in the middle. The CDR3 DNA follows: TGTGCCAGCAGTTGGGACACTAATGAGCAGTTCTTC. Its protein is CASSWDTNEQFF.

The V call is TRBV2, the J call TRBJ1-3; no clear D. The V gene's germline CDR1 is SNHLY and CDR2 FYNNEI. V dropped 2 bases and J dropped 2 bases, with 10 bases sitting between them. CDR3 length equals 15 residues. DNA for the CDR3: TGTGCCAGCAGTGAATTTTGGCGGGCTGGAAACACCATATATTTT. Its translation is CASSEFWRAGNTIYF.

This clone was counted a few times. CDR3 sequence reads: CASSPGHQNTEAFF. The CDR3 nucleotides read TGTGCCAGCAGCCCGGGACACCAAAACACTGAAGCTTTCTTT. The chain is built from TRBV7-8 and TRBJ1-1, with D perhaps TRBD1 (6 bases). Germline CDR1 and CDR2: SGHVS and FQNEAQ. This CDR3 region has 14 residues. The V and J ends lost 5 bases and 2 bases respectively, with 12 bases between them.

The chain joins TRBV3-1 (or the pseudogene TRBV3-2) to TRBJ1-2, with 7 bases that match TRBD1. J lost 2 bases, V lost 0 bases, and 3 bases had no gene match. Germline CDR1 is LGHDT and CDR2 is YNNKEL (reference sequence). The CDR3 totals 15 residues. CDR3 sequence reads: CASSQEDRPNYGYTF. The CDR3 nucleotides read TGTGCCAGCAGCCAAGAGGACAGGCCCAACTATGGCTACACCTTC.

The V and J genes are TRBV6-6 and TRBJ2-2, with D maybe TRBD2 (6 bases). CDR3 length: 16 amino acids. Trimming shortened V by 5 bases and J by 7 bases, and 20 bases separated the two germline ends. Germline values: CDR1 MNHNY, CDR2 SVGAGI (reference sequence). The chain's CDR3 is CASSQGRDQGGGELFF. The CDR3 DNA reads as TGTGCCAGCAGTCAAGGGCGGGACCAGGGAGGCGGGGAGCTGTTTTTT.

This clone appeared a single time. The chain uses TRBV3-1 (or the pseudogene TRBV3-2) and TRBJ2-1; 11 bases fit TRBD1. Germline loops: CDR1 LGHDT, CDR2 YNNKEL (reference sequence). V shed 4 bases, J shed 7 bases, and the junction held 3 bases outside the gene matches. The CDR3 length is 14 residues. For the CDR3, the DNA is TGTGCCAGCAGCCTAGGGACAGGGGGTAATGAGCAGTTCTTC. Translation: CASSLGTGGNEQFF.

This clone was found a few times. V and J are TRBV2 and TRBJ2-1; 7 bases agree with TRBD1. The CDR3 is 12 residues long. CDR1 is SNHLY, CDR2 FYNNEI, per germline. V was pared by 6 bases and J by 12 bases, with 8 bases of the junction left unmatched. The CDR3 region is CASRNTGEMQFF. In nucleotides, the CDR3 is TGTGCCAGCAGGAACACAGGGGAAATGCAGTTCTTC.

In its sample, this clone was seen a few times. CDR3 in DNA: TGCGCCAGCAGTGAGCTAGCGAGGGGTATGAACACTGAAGCTTTCTTT. Translation: CASSELARGMNTEAFF. The chain carries TRBV10-1 and TRBJ1-1; TRBD1 is a possible D gene (5 bases). The germline V gene encodes CDR1 WNHNN and CDR2 SYGVQD (reference sequence). This CDR3 is 16 amino acids long. Between the trimmed V and J ends, which lost 2 bases and 0 bases, there was a span of 13 bases.

The chain's CDR3 is CASSPLGGQGNTGELFF. As DNA, the CDR3 is TGCGCCAGCAGCCCCCTCGGTGGCCAGGGGAACACCGGGGAGCTGTTTTTT. The chain employs TRBV5-1 and TRBJ2-2; a possible D gene is TRBD1 (5 bases). This CDR3 is 17 amino acids long. V was clipped by 4 bases and J by 1 base, with 17 bases between them. Germline V gives CDR1 SGHRS, CDR2 YFSETQ.

This clone was observed a single time. This chain joins TRBV3-1 (or the pseudogene TRBV3-2) and TRBJ1-5, with TRBD1 as a possible D gene (5 bases). CDR1 LGHDT and CDR2 YNNKEL come from the germline V gene (reference sequence). V dropped 0 bases and J dropped 2 bases, with 11 bases sitting between them. The CDR3 has 16 amino acids. The DNA for the CDR3 is TGTGCCAGCAGCCAAGAATGGAGGGGAGGCAATCAGCCCCAGCATTTT. It codes for CASSQEWRGGNQPQHF.

V is TRBV10-1 and J is TRBJ2-7; D might be TRBD1 (6 bases). The CDR3 sequence is 15 residues long. The V end lost 4 bases, the J end lost 0 bases, and 13 bases lay between the germline ends. Germline CDR1 reads WNHNN; CDR2 reads SYGVQD (reference sequence). CDR3 in DNA: TGCGCCAGCAGTGGAGACAGGAGGAGCTCCTACGAGCAGTACTTC. Amino acid sequence: CASSGDRRSSYEQYF.

On this clone itself: The same CDR3 also results from other DNA sequences found in this sample. This chain joins TRBV5-1 and TRBJ1-1, with 7 bases matching TRBD1. After removal of 4 bases from V and 2 bases from J, the junction contained 5 bases not matched to a gene. The germline gives CDR1 SGHRS, CDR2 YFSETQ. The CDR3 spans 14 residues. CDR3 nucleotides: TGCGCCAGCAGCCCGCGACAGGGTAACACTGAAGCTTTCTTT. This sequence encodes CASSPRQGNTEAFF.

The chain links TRBV6-5 to TRBJ1-1, with 8 positions matching TRBD1. With 8 bases clipped from V and 4 bases from J, the junction kept 12 bases outside the gene matches. Germline lookup yields CDR1 MNHEY and CDR2 SVGAGI. The CDR3 has 15 amino acids. CDR3 in amino acids: CASGRRLTGGTEAFF. The CDR3 coding sequence is TGTGCCAGCGGACGACGATTAACAGGGGGCACTGAAGCTTTCTTT.

This chain connects TRBV7-9 to TRBJ2-2, with TRBD1 matching over 7 bases. With V trimmed by 2 bases and J by 6 bases, 6 bases remained unmatched. This CDR3 comprises 15 residues. Germline lookup yields CDR1 SEHNR and CDR2 FQNEAQ (reference sequence). The CDR3 sequence: CASSLSGRGSGELFF. The CDR3, as DNA: TGTGCCAGCAGCTTATCAGGCAGGGGGTCCGGGGAGCTGTTTTTT.

The J gene is TRBJ2-7, the V gene TRBV28; maybe TRBD1 (5 bases). Trimming pared 6 bases from V and 2 bases from J, leaving 17 bases between. This CDR3 is built from 15 residues. Germline-derived CDR1 and CDR2 are MDHEN and SYDVKM. CDR3 amino acids: CASSRHPVGPYEQYF. The CDR3 DNA reads TGTGCCAGCAGCCGCCACCCAGTGGGGCCCTACGAGCAGTACTTC.

CDR3 bases: TGTGCGAGTCGTGCCATGAACACTGAAGCTTTCTTT. This codes for CASRAMNTEAFF. The rearrangement uses TRBV28 and TRBJ1-1; D is ambiguous. CDR3 length: 12 amino acids. Germline-derived CDR1 and CDR2 are MDHEN and SYDVKM.

V gene TRBV9 combines with J gene TRBJ1-6, with a weak D call TRBD1 (5 bases). Germline V gene lookup returns CDR1 SGDLS and CDR2 YYNGEE. The CDR3 spans 16 residues. Between the trimmed V and J ends, which lost 5 bases and 1 base, there was a span of 13 bases. The CDR3 region has the DNA TGTGCCAGCAGTCGGGGGACCGGGTCCTATAATTCACCCCTCCACTTT. Its protein is CASSRGTGSYNSPLHF.

The chain is built from TRBV2 and TRBJ1-2; no firm D call. Germline V gene sequence: CDR1 SNHLY, CDR2 FYNNEI. The CDR3 sequence is 15 residues long. Trimming removed 5 bases from V and 5 bases from J, with 18 bases in between. CDR3 in amino acids: CASSTLMSTAYGYTF. CDR3 coding DNA: TGTGCCAGCAGTACTCTAATGTCCACCGCTTATGGCTACACCTTC.

The CDR3 coding sequence is TGTGCCACCCAGGCAGCCAACTATGGCTACACCTTC. It yields the protein CATQAANYGYTF. This rearrangement joins TRBV6-5 to TRBJ1-2; D ambiguous. The V end lost 10 bases, the J end lost 2 bases, and 11 bases lay between the germline ends. The CDR3 loop spans 12 amino acids. CDR1 is MNHEY and CDR2 is SVGAGI in the germline V gene.

The chain recombines TRBV2 with TRBJ2-3; 7 bases are a match to TRBD1. V was clipped by 6 bases and J by 9 bases; unmatched bases: 9. CDR1 and CDR2 from the germline V gene are SNHLY and FYNNEI. The CDR3 runs 13 residues. The CDR3 DNA is TGTGCCAGCAGGAGGGGGCCCGAGGGAACGCAGTATTTT. It specifies CASRRGPEGTQYF.

The chain couples TRBV7-9 to TRBJ2-7, with D tentatively TRBD1 (6 bases). The V end lost 5 bases, the J end lost 6 bases, and 11 bases lay between the germline ends. This CDR3 has 12 residues. Germline lookup yields CDR1 SEHNR and CDR2 FQNEAQ (reference sequence). The CDR3 bases are TGTGCCAGCAGCACAACAGGGTCCGAGCAGTACTTC. It translates to CASSTTGSEQYF.